This passage covers 27 T cell receptor beta chains from one sample sequenced in a study of early T cells in non-severe SARS-CoV-2 infection. MiXCR, run by TCRdb on the 5' RACE reads, gives a single entry per CDR3 protein. In the table there are 20,000 to 25,000 distinct CDR3 sequences, 4% to 5.5% of which are singletons. The sample comprised whole blood. These receptors originate from an adult who was a healthcare worker with PCR-confirmed SARS-CoV-2 infection or an uninfected control (not recorded which).

This clonotype was found many times. The chain has TRBV7-9 and TRBJ1-2; maybe TRBD1 (6 bases). Looked up from germline, CDR1 is SEHNR and CDR2 is FQNEAQ (reference sequence). The CDR3 runs 15 residues. Trimming took off 5 bases at V and 4 bases at J, with 17 bases between the two ends. CDR3 in DNA: TGTGCCAGCAGCCGCGAAACCGGGGGCCGCTATGGCTACACCTTC. This translates into CASSRETGGRYGYTF.

This clonotype showed up many times. The chain links TRBV18 to TRBJ2-1; either TRBD1 or TRBD2 may supply D (5 bases each). The V gene lost 2 bases and the J gene lost 6 bases, with 26 bases spanning the gap. Germline-derived CDR1 and CDR2 are KGHSH and LQKENI. There are 19 residues in the CDR3. The CDR3 reads CASSPSLFGASLDGNEQFF. Here the CDR3 DNA reads TGTGCCAGCTCACCATCACTTTTCGGGGCCAGCCTAGACGGCAATGAGCAGTTCTTC.

The table lists this clonotype with many counts. The chain uses TRBV12-3 or TRBV12-4 and TRBJ2-1, with TRBD2 matching 11 bases. This CDR3 has 18 amino acids. Trimming removed 6 bases from V and 5 bases from J; junction bases left unmatched: 15. CDR3 nucleotide sequence: TGTGCCAGCAGCCGAGGAGGGAAGGGACTAGCGGTAGACAATGAGCAGTTCTTC. It codes for CASSRGGKGLAVDNEQFF.

This clonotype was counted at least ten times. This chain connects TRBV7-3 to TRBJ2-5, with 7 bases that match TRBD2. V shed 5 bases and J 4 bases; nucleotides not matched to a gene: 10. This CDR3 has 15 residues. The V gene's germline CDR1 is SGHTA and CDR2 FQGTGA. In nucleotides, the CDR3 is TGTGCCAGCAGCGAGGGGAGGGCCTCAGGAGAGACCCAGTACTTC. Translating it yields CASSEGRASGETQYF.

This clonotype was counted ten times or more. The chain is built from TRBV19 and TRBJ2-7, with 9 bases lining up with TRBD1. Germline CDR1 and CDR2: LNHDA and SQIVND (reference sequence). This CDR3 spans 19 amino acids. Germline trimming cut 4 bases from V and 2 bases from J; bases unmatched to any gene: 18. Written as DNA, the CDR3 is TGTGCCAGTAGTACTAGGTACAAATCTGGGACAGGGATGACCTACGAGCAGTACTTC. It translates to CASSTRYKSGTGMTYEQYF.

This clonotype was recorded at least ten times. The chain links TRBV29-1 to TRBJ2-3, with 9 bases that match TRBD1. Germline loops: CDR1 SQVTM, CDR2 ANQGSEA. Trimming took 4 bases from V and 3 from J; bases not matched to a gene: 8. This CDR3 is built from 15 residues. The CDR3 DNA is TGCAGCGTTGCCTACAGGGGGCTACGGACAGATACGCAGTATTTT. Its translation is CSVAYRGLRTDTQYF.

About this clonotype: Just one base apart from a much larger clone, this may be a read error. J is TRBJ2-7 and V is TRBV5-4, with D possibly called TRBD1 or TRBD2 (7 bases each). V lost 4 bases to trimming and J lost 0 bases, with 14 bases between them. In germline, CDR1 is SGHNT, CDR2 YYREEE (reference sequence). The CDR3 spans 15 residues. The CDR3: CASSPRGGSSYEQYF. The CDR3 region has the DNA TGTGCCAGCAGCCCCAGGGGGGGGAGCTCCTACGAGCAGTACTTC.

This clonotype was recorded many times. The chain joins TRBV11-3 to TRBJ2-7; D gene uncertain. Trimming removed 8 bases from V and 3 bases from J, with 11 bases in between. The CDR3 runs 12 residues. Germline CDR1 and CDR2: SGHNT and YENEEA. Here the CDR3 DNA reads TGTGCCAGCCTCCCTAAGGGCTACGAGCAGTACTTC. Its translation is CASLPKGYEQYF.

This clonotype was picked up a small number of times. The V call is TRBV25-1, the J call TRBJ2-2; 12 bases are a match to TRBD1. Germline V gives CDR1 MGHDK, CDR2 SYGVNS. J was trimmed by 6 bases and V by 4 bases; bases with no gene match: 9. The CDR3 has 17 amino acids. The CDR3 here is CASSGGTGGIRAGELFF. CDR3 coding DNA: TGTGCCAGCAGTGGAGGGACAGGGGGCATAAGGGCCGGGGAGCTGTTTTTT.

This clonotype was seen ten or more times. The rearrangement joins TRBV18 to TRBJ2-7, with 8 positions matching TRBD2. This CDR3 is 16 amino acids long. CDR1 and CDR2 (germline): KGHSH, LQKENI. With V trimmed by 3 bases and J by 6 bases, 13 bases remained unmatched. CDR3 protein: CASSPGGRTPLGEQYF. CDR3 coding DNA: TGTGCCAGCTCACCGGGCGGGAGGACCCCGTTGGGCGAGCAGTACTTC. The full variable domain, rest sourced from reference TRBV18 and TRBJ2-7, is NAGVMQNPRHLVRRRGQEARLRCSPMKGHSHVYWYRQLPEEGLKFMVYLQKENIIDESGMPKERFSAEFPKEGPSILRIQQVVRGDSAAYFCASSPGGRTPLGEQYFGPGTRLTVT.

The CDR3 is CASTTLWVGLADTYEQYF. DNA for the CDR3: TGTGCCAGCACTACTTTGTGGGTCGGGCTAGCGGATACCTACGAGCAGTACTTC. V and J are TRBV28 and TRBJ2-7, with TRBD2 matching over 7 bases. This CDR3 contains 18 residues. Germline V gives CDR1 MDHEN, CDR2 SYDVKM. V shed 7 bases, J shed 2 bases, and the junction held 20 bases outside the gene matches.

This clonotype was seen repeatedly, ten times or more. The chain carries TRBV4-2 and TRBJ2-2; 10 bases agree with TRBD2. The CDR3 length is 15 residues. J was trimmed by 6 bases and V by 0 bases; bases with no gene match: 1. Per germline, CDR1 LGHNA and CDR2 YNFKEQ. CDR3 in amino acids: CASSQDLAGAGELFF. The CDR3 DNA follows: TGTGCCAGCAGCCAAGATCTAGCGGGAGCCGGGGAGCTGTTTTTT.

This clonotype was counted ten times or more. The rearrangement uses TRBV9 and TRBJ2-3, with TRBD2 matching 8 bases. Germline CDR1 reads SGDLS; CDR2 reads YYNGEE. The ends lost 1 base at V and 5 bases at J; junction bases unmatched: 9. The CDR3 contains 16 residues. CDR3 sequence: CASSVSDSGRRDTQYF. DNA for the CDR3: TGTGCCAGCAGCGTATCCGACAGCGGGAGACGAGATACGCAGTATTTT.

This clonotype was picked up many times. The chain recombines TRBV7-6 with TRBJ2-1, with D perhaps TRBD2 (6 bases). Germline V lookup: CDR1 SGHVS, CDR2 FNYEAQ. V shed 0 bases and J shed 0 bases, with 9 bases lying between them. This CDR3 region has 16 residues. CDR3 sequence (DNA): TGTGCCAGCAGCTTAGCAGTCGGGAGCTCCTACAATGAGCAGTTCTTC. Residues: CASSLAVGSSYNEQFF.

This clonotype appeared many times. The CDR3 coding sequence is TGCGCCAGCAGTGAAGCCGGGGCCTATGGCTACACCTTC. It yields the protein CASSEAGAYGYTF. This rearrangement joins TRBV5-1 to TRBJ1-2, with D maybe TRBD1 (5 bases). This CDR3 comprises 13 residues. V was pared by 5 bases and J by 4 bases, with 12 bases between. CDR1 is SGHRS, CDR2 YFSETQ, per germline.

This clonotype occurred many times. The chain carries TRBV28 and TRBJ1-4; 9 nucleotides line up with TRBD1. The CDR3 has 15 amino acids. Trimming cost V 7 bases and J 10 bases; bases outside gene matches: 13. The germline gives CDR1 MDHEN, CDR2 SYDVKM. The CDR3 nucleotides read TGTGCCAGCAACGACGCCGGGACAGGGATCCGAAAACTGTTTTTT. Amino acids: CASNDAGTGIRKLFF.

This clonotype was detected a few times. CDR3 region: CASSSSFQYEQYF. In DNA form, the CDR3 reads TGTGCCAGCAGCTCCTCGTTCCAGTACGAGCAGTACTTC. The chain joins TRBV7-9 to TRBJ2-7; D is uncertain. The CDR3 length is 13 residues. V shed 4 bases and J shed 4 bases, with 11 bases lying between them. Germline V lookup: CDR1 SEHNR, CDR2 FQNEAQ (reference sequence).

For this clonotype: With a much larger clone just one base away, this may be a read error. V and J are TRBV7-2 and TRBJ2-5; D uncertain. The CDR3 spans 11 residues. Deletions cut 2 bases from V and 3 bases from J, with 1 base between. Germline V CDR1 and CDR2: SGHTA, FQGNSA. The CDR3 nucleotides are TGTGCCAGCAGCTTAAAAGAGACCCAGTACTTC. It encodes CASSLKETQYF. The variable domain in full, with the rest retrieved from reference TRBV7-2 and TRBJ2-5, is GAGVSQSPSNKVTEKGKDVELRCDPISGHTALYWYRQSLGQGLEFLIYFQGNSAPDKSGLPSDRFSAERTGGSVSTLTIQRTQQEDSAVYLCASSLKETQYFGPGTRLLVL.

The table lists this clonotype with many counts. The junction shows a germline mismatch at one end, possibly a read error. The CDR3 protein is CASSPTSKSSNEQFF. In DNA form, the CDR3 reads TGTGCCAGCAGCCCGACTAGCAAGTCCTCCAATGAGCAGTTCTTC. The chain carries TRBV5-4 and TRBJ2-1; 7 nucleotides match TRBD2. Germline-derived CDR1 and CDR2 are SGHNT and YYREEE (reference sequence). The CDR3 has 15 residues. Together with reference TRBV5-4 and TRBJ2-1, the CDR3 gives the full variable domain: ETGVTQSPTHLIKTRGQQVTLRCSSQSGHNTVSWYQQALGQGPQFIFQYYREEENGRGNFPPRFSGLQFPNYSSELNVNALELDDSALYLCASSPTSKSSNEQFFGPGTRLTVL.

This clonotype turned up a few times. The CDR3, as DNA: TGTGCCAGTAGTACCCAGTTTGGGGGGGGACGACCGAATGAGCAGTTCTTC. Encoded protein: CASSTQFGGGRPNEQFF. The chain combines TRBV19 with TRBJ2-1; 7 bases are a match to TRBD2. The germline V gene has CDR1 LNHDA and CDR2 SQIVND (reference sequence). This CDR3 has 17 amino acids. Trimming cost V 4 bases and J 7 bases; bases outside gene matches: 16.

The rearrangement links TRBV7-2 to TRBJ2-3; 12 nucleotides align to TRBD1. With 5 bases clipped from V and 0 bases from J, the junction kept 18 bases outside the gene matches. Germline V gives CDR1 SGHTA, CDR2 FQGNSA. The CDR3 has 21 residues. The CDR3 DNA is TGTGCCAGCAGCACTCACCGGGACAGGGGGCTTGTTAAATTAAGCACAGATACGCAGTATTTT. Translated: CASSTHRDRGLVKLSTDTQYF. Using reference TRBV7-2 and TRBJ2-3 for the parts outside the CDR3, the full variable domain is GAGVSQSPSNKVTEKGKDVELRCDPISGHTALYWYRQSLGQGLEFLIYFQGNSAPDKSGLPSDRFSAERTGGSVSTLTIQRTQQEDSAVYLCASSTHRDRGLVKLSTDTQYFGPGTRLTVL.

This clonotype appeared many times. The J gene is TRBJ1-2, the V gene TRBV20-1; the D is unclear. CDR3 length: 11 amino acids. CDR1 and CDR2 (germline): DFQATT, SNEGSKA (reference sequence). With 6 bases removed from V and 9 bases from J, the gap between germline ends came to 14 bases. In nucleotides, the CDR3 is TGCAGTGCCGGTCTTGCGGGAAGCTACACCTTC. It yields the protein CSAGLAGSYTF.

Sample share makes this clonotype medium-sized (0.01 to 0.1%). The V and J genes are TRBV5-4 and TRBJ2-7; D is possibly TRBD1 (5 bases). V lost 1 base and J lost 3, with 14 bases in between. CDR1 and CDR2 from the germline V gene are SGHNT and YYREEE (reference sequence). The length of the CDR3 is 15 residues. CDR3 in amino acids: CASSLMAQGDYEQYF. CDR3 bases: TGTGCCAGCAGCTTGATGGCCCAAGGGGACTACGAGCAGTACTTC.

This clonotype showed up just a few times. The chain links TRBV18 to TRBJ2-7; D gene ambiguous. The germline V and J ends were trimmed by 0 bases and 0 bases, with 6 bases remaining between them. The CDR3 is made up of 14 amino acids. Germline V gene lookup returns CDR1 KGHSH and CDR2 LQKENI. DNA of the CDR3: TGTGCCAGCTCACCACCTAGTACCTCCTACGAGCAGTACTTC. It yields the protein CASSPPSTSYEQYF.

This clonotype was seen repeatedly, ten times or more. The rearrangement joins TRBV15 to TRBJ2-7, with D perhaps TRBD2 (6 bases). Looked up from germline, CDR1 is LNHNV and CDR2 is YYDKDF (reference sequence). The CDR3 contains 14 residues. V lost 1 base to trimming and J lost 5 bases, with 12 bases between them. The CDR3 DNA sequence: TGTGCCACCAGCAGAGGGGGGGACTCGGACGAGCAGTACTTC. This codes for CATSRGGDSDEQYF.

This clonotype showed up just a few times. The chain employs TRBV6-6 and TRBJ2-1, with 7 positions matching TRBD1. CDR3 length: 15 residues. Germline V gene sequence: CDR1 MNHNY, CDR2 SVGAGI (reference sequence). V was clipped by 6 bases and J by 8 bases; unmatched bases: 13. CDR3: CASSRTGAVGDEQFF. The CDR3, as DNA: TGTGCCAGCAGCCGCACAGGGGCGGTAGGTGATGAGCAGTTCTTC.

This clonotype has at least ten counts. Here the CDR3 reads CASSQATFSEQFF. CDR3 bases: TGTGCCAGCAGCCAAGCCACATTCAGTGAGCAGTTCTTC. The J gene is TRBJ2-1, the V gene TRBV14; D is undetermined. V was shortened by 1 base and J by 9 bases, with 10 bases between the two germline ends. The CDR3 is 13 amino acids. Germline CDR1 SGHDN, CDR2 FVKESK.